These T cell receptor beta chains were read from a single sample in a study of blood T cells in healthy people across ages. TCRdb fed the 5' RACE reads into MiXCR, producing one record per CDR3 protein. There are some 1.5 million distinct CDR3 sequences in the sample; approximately 30% occur only once, and roughly 8% lies in the top ten. The sample comprised blood. The receptors here all came from a woman under 40 in good health. Each CDR3 is given with its conserved first and last residue. The D gene is left open where the match is weak. Expanded clones get a size class; other rows say once, few or many, or leave the size out.

TRBV15,few,TRBJ2-3,-,CATLAAGTDTQYF,TGTGCCACCCTCGCTGCCGGCACAGATACGCAGTATTTT
TRBV20-1,few,TRBJ1-5,-,CSARTGGGPSNQPQHF,TGCAGTGCTAGAACTGGTGGGGGGCCGAGCAATCAGCCCCAGCATTTT
TRBV12-3/TRBV12-4,few,TRBJ1-1,-,CASSPGLVRAFF,TGTGCCAGCAGTCCGGGCCTAGTACGGGCTTTCTTT
TRBV2,few,TRBJ2-5,TRBD2,CASIRGVEQYF,TGTGCCAGCATACGGGGGGTTGAGCAGTACTTC
TRBV27,-,TRBJ1-6,TRBD1,CASSPFPGQGARSYNSPLHF,TGTGCCAGCAGCCCTTTCCCGGGACAGGGGGCTAGATCCTATAATTCACCCCTCCACTTT
TRBV7-9,-,TRBJ2-1,-,CASTYSGTQFF,TGTGCCAGCACCTACTCGGGGACCCAGTTCTTC
TRBV3-1,few,TRBJ1-2,-,CASSQGVGTSGGYTF,TGTGCCAGCAGCCAAGGTGTCGGCACTTCAGGTGGCTACACCTTC
TRBV10-3,few,TRBJ2-3,-,CAIRSGLGSTDTQYF,TGTGCCATCAGGTCAGGGTTGGGGAGCACAGATACGCAGTATTTT
TRBV6-1,many,TRBJ1-5,-,CASSRGSAENQPQHF,TGTGCCAGCAGTCGAGGGAGCGCGGAGAATCAGCCCCAGCATTTT
TRBV6-5,once,TRBJ2-1,TRBD2,CASEEAGANEQFF,TGTGCCAGCGAAGAAGCGGGAGCTAATGAGCAGTTCTTC
TRBV5-1,many,TRBJ2-1,TRBD2,CASSSTSGYNEQFF,TGTGCCAGCAGCTCAACTAGCGGCTACAATGAGCAGTTCTTC
TRBV30,few,TRBJ2-7,-,CAWSSLAYEQYF,TGTGCCTGGAGTAGCCTCGCCTACGAGCAGTACTTC
TRBV7-2,-,TRBJ2-3,TRBD2,CASSLDVSSGRFTDTQYF,TGTGCCAGCAGCTTAGATGTATCTAGCGGGCGATTTACAGATACGCAGTATTTT
TRBV12-3/TRBV12-4,few,TRBJ2-6,-,CASSFSATRSSGANVLTF,TGTGCCAGCAGTTTCTCGGCCACCCGCTCCTCTGGGGCCAACGTCCTGACTTTC